This T cell receptor (beta chain) was sequenced for a study of T cell repertoires in cytomegalovirus infection. About the study: Based on public TCR beta signatures, there were indications of CMV infection and of a matching HLA type.

Study-wide points: The cumulative frequency of public TCR beta families distinguished individuals who carried CMV together with the relevant HLA.

Germline CDR1 reads MDHEN; CDR2 reads SYDVKM. This CDR3 has 17 amino acids. Trimming took 2 bases from V and 4 from J; bases not matched to a gene: 11. TCRdb independently ran MiXCR on the reads; one entry per CDR3 protein. The sample holds about 450,000 distinct CDR3 sequences; roughly 31% are singletons and the top ten take approximately 15%. Comment on this clonotype: Its antigen is currently unknown.

The rearrangement links TRBV28 to TRBJ1-1, with 9 bases identical to TRBD1. Sequencing was carried out using PBMCs. The sequence was obtained from a human donor in good health (CMV status not recorded). Some clones in this sample may be carry-over from other donors' samples. The CDR3 reads CASSLPLTGGAFTEAFF. CDR3 bases: TGTGCCAGCAGTTTACCACTTACAGGGGGCGCTTTCACTGAAGCTTTCTTT.